The T cell receptor beta chain under discussion was sequenced for a study of shared clonotypes between healthy human individuals. Study summary: CD4 naive cells filled three plates per donor, CD4 memory three, CD8 naive two and CD8 memory one.

General study findings and limits: The four-donor shared clonotypes exceeded non-shared clonotypes in generation probability, with non-shared ones scoring lower.

As defined, naive CD8 cells were CD45RO-negative and positively selected for CCR7, with terminally differentiated effector memory CD45RA+ cells excluded. Trimming cost V 5 bases and J 3 bases, with 20 bases left between them. Germline V gives CDR1 SGHDN, CDR2 FVKESK. The CDR3 totals 16 residues. Genomic DNA of each subset was evenly split across several immunoSEQ plates. 200 to 250 ng DNA, tens of thousands of T cell genomes, went into each sorted-subset replicate PCR. The data were produced by immunoSEQ multiplex PCR, yet TCRdb's version contains in-frame clones alone and is incomplete. The sample includes about 2.1 million clones, around 93% of them seen just once. Worth noting for this clone: Its antigen remains unknown.

This receptor was identified in a man between 18 and 35 years old in good health. Some clones in this sample may be carry-over from other donors' samples. What was sequenced was naive CD8+ T cells from PBMCs. The rearrangement links TRBV14 to TRBJ2-7; D is uncertain. This CDR3 reads CASSKKVVGNYYEQYF. As DNA, the CDR3 is TGTGCCAGCAGCAAGAAAGTAGTTGGAAACTACTACGAGCAGTACTTC.